This T cell receptor (beta chain) was recorded in a study of blood T cell repertoires in COVID-19. Clones were sequenced by immunoSEQ multiplex PCR, and TCRdb holds only the in-frame ones, with some missing. The table lists about 170,000 clones, around 80% of them singletons. Trimming took off 0 bases at V and 5 bases at J, with 16 bases between the two ends. The length of the CDR3 is 16 residues. Germline loops: CDR1 MNHNS, CDR2 SASEGT. The receptor comes from an older woman in a cohort exposed to, infected with or recovered from COVID-19 (not recorded which). Sequencing was carried out using PBMCs or T cells enriched from blood (not recorded which). The gene calls are TRBV6-1 and TRBJ2-5, with a tentative D call TRBD1 (5 bases). CDR3 region: CASSEAHGRAHETQYF. CDR3 DNA sequence: TGTGCCAGCAGTGAAGCGCATGGCAGGGCCCACGAGACCCAGTACTTC.